These 19 T cell receptor beta chains were all obtained from the same sample, sequenced in a study of CD8 T cells in ankylosing spondylitis. Using its own MiXCR run on the 5' RACE reads, TCRdb lists one record per CDR3 protein. The table lists approximately 92,000 distinct CDR3 sequences, 7.5% to 9% of them singletons. The sample comprised blood, either unsorted or a sorted T cell fraction (not recorded which). These receptors originate from a male donor with ankylosing spondylitis or in good health (not recorded which).

This clonotype has a count of ten or more. This chain links TRBV20-1 with TRBJ1-4; D call uncertain. V was clipped by 3 bases and J by 0 bases, with 11 bases between them. The CDR3 sequence is 15 residues long. Germline V gene sequence: CDR1 DFQATT, CDR2 SNEGSKA (reference sequence). The CDR3 is CSASPTQSTNEKLFF. CDR3 bases: TGCAGTGCTAGCCCTACACAGTCAACTAATGAAAAACTGTTTTTT.

This clonotype was seen a handful of times. DNA of the CDR3: TGTGCCAGCAGCTTTGTACCGGGACAGGGAGAGACCCAGTACTTC. This encodes CASSFVPGQGETQYF. The chain links TRBV7-8 to TRBJ2-5; TRBD1 aligns across 9 bases. The J segment lost 4 bases and the V segment lost 3 bases, leaving 6 bases of the junction unmatched. Germline CDR1 reads SGHVS; CDR2 reads FQNEAQ. This CDR3 has 15 amino acids.

This clonotype was counted at least ten times. The chain has TRBV7-9 and TRBJ2-1; no firm D call. The CDR3 sequence is 16 residues long. Trimming left V 5 bases short and J 4 bases short, with 18 bases between. The germline CDR1 and CDR2 sequences are SEHNR and FQNEAQ (reference sequence). CDR3 sequence reads: CASSPSRATTYNEQFF. The CDR3 DNA is TGTGCCAGCAGCCCTTCCAGAGCCACAACATACAATGAGCAGTTCTTC.

This clonotype was seen at least ten times. The chain uses TRBV19 and TRBJ1-4; 7 bases fit TRBD1. This CDR3 comprises 16 residues. V lost 7 bases and J lost 5; bases outside the gene matches: 13. Germline CDR1 LNHDA, CDR2 SQIVND (reference sequence). Here the CDR3 DNA reads TGTGCCAGTAAGGTGGAGGGGGCACGAGTGAATGAAAAACTGTTTTTT. Translation gives CASKVEGARVNEKLFF. Using reference TRBV19 and TRBJ1-4 for the parts outside the CDR3, the full variable domain is DGGITQSPKYLFRKEGQNVTLSCEQNLNHDAMYWYRQDPGQGLRLIYYSQIVNDFQKGDIAEGYSVSREKKESFPLTVTSAQKNPTAFYLCASKVEGARVNEKLFFGSGTQLSVL.

CDR3 bases: TGTGCCAGCGCAATGGGGAGCTCCTATAATTCACCCCTCCACTTT. Its protein is CASAMGSSYNSPLHF. The gene calls are TRBV7-2 and TRBJ1-6; D gene ambiguous. CDR1 SGHTA and CDR2 FQGNSA come from the germline V gene. The ends were cut back, 8 bases at V and 0 bases at J, with 11 bases in the middle. CDR3 length equals 15 residues.

This clonotype was found a few times. The rearrangement uses TRBV7-2 and TRBJ2-7, with D uncertain. Germline CDR1 and CDR2: SGHTA and FQGNSA. Trimming pared 8 bases from V and 2 bases from J, leaving 7 bases between. CDR3 size: 11 residues. CDR3 region: CASALAYEQYF. The DNA for the CDR3 is TGTGCCAGCGCCTTAGCCTACGAGCAGTACTTC.

This clonotype occurred many times. This chain links TRBV9 with TRBJ2-7, with 10 bases lining up with TRBD2. V lost 4 bases to trimming and J lost 2 bases; unmatched junction nucleotides: 9. Germline CDR1 is SGDLS and CDR2 is YYNGEE. The CDR3 totals 16 residues. The CDR3 loop is CASSPQLAGGPYEQYF. The CDR3 nucleotides are TGTGCCAGCAGCCCCCAGTTAGCGGGGGGTCCCTACGAGCAGTACTTC.

This clonotype was seen repeatedly, ten times or more. V and J are TRBV5-5 and TRBJ2-2, with unresolved D. The V and J ends lost 0 bases and 0 bases respectively, with 6 bases between them. Germline V gene data show CDR1 as SGHKS and CDR2 as YYEKEE (reference sequence). The CDR3 spans 15 residues. As DNA, the CDR3 is TGTGCCAGCAGCTTGGGAGTCGCGAACACCGGGGAGCTGTTTTTT. The encoded protein is CASSLGVANTGELFF. The full variable domain, in which reference TRBV5-5 and TRBJ2-2 provide the parts outside the CDR3, is DAGVTQSPTHLIKTRGQQVTLRCSPISGHKSVSWYQQVLGQGPQFIFQYYEKEERGRGNFPDRFSARQFPNYSSELNVNALLLGDSALYLCASSLGVANTGELFFGEGSRLTVL.

This clonotype has ten or more counts. V gene TRBV10-3 combines with J gene TRBJ2-7, with D unclear. This CDR3 is 15 amino acids long. Germline CDR1 ENHRY, CDR2 SYGVKD. V lost 0 bases, J lost 2 bases, and 11 bases lay in between. This CDR3 is CAISESMGKTYEQYF. DNA for the CDR3: TGTGCCATCAGTGAGTCTATGGGGAAGACCTACGAGCAGTACTTC.

Ten or more counts support this clonotype. The chain employs TRBV20-1 and TRBJ2-5; TRBD1 might be the D (5 bases). This CDR3 is 12 amino acids long. The V end lost 3 bases, the J end lost 4 bases, and 9 bases lay between the germline ends. The germline V gene has CDR1 DFQATT and CDR2 SNEGSKA (reference sequence). The CDR3 is CSASPGSETQYF. DNA for the CDR3: TGCAGTGCTAGTCCAGGGTCAGAGACCCAGTACTTC.

This clonotype was recorded at least ten times. This sequence joins TRBV6-1 and TRBJ1-1; D is possibly TRBD1 (5 bases). V was clipped by 8 bases and J by 1 base, with 20 bases between them. The CDR3 runs 16 residues. Germline V gives CDR1 MNHNS, CDR2 SASEGT. The CDR3 DNA reads as TGTGCCAGCCGTAATCCGGGGGGGTCTCCGAACACTGAAGCTTTCTTT. This sequence encodes CASRNPGGSPNTEAFF.

The chain carries TRBV7-9 and TRBJ2-2; D might be TRBD2 (6 bases). The CDR3 covers 14 residues. Trimming took off 2 bases at V and 6 bases at J, with 10 bases between the two ends. CDR1 is SEHNR, CDR2 FQNEAQ, per germline (reference sequence). CDR3 nucleotide sequence: TGTGCCAGCAGCTTATGGACGGGAGCCGGGGAGCTGTTTTTT. Amino acid sequence: CASSLWTGAGELFF.

The chain has TRBV7-9 and TRBJ1-5; D not certain. The CDR3 covers 10 residues. Per germline, CDR1 SEHNR and CDR2 FQNEAQ (reference sequence). Trimming stripped 1 base from V and 11 bases from J, with 3 bases between. In DNA, the CDR3 is TGTGCCAGCAGCTTAGATTCCCAGCATTTT. Translated: CASSLDSQHF. The full variable domain, with the rest looked up from reference TRBV7-9 and TRBJ1-5, is DTGVSQNPRHKITKRGQNVTFRCDPISEHNRLYWYRQTLGQGPEFLTYFQNEAQLEKSRLLSDRFSAERPKGSFSTLEIQRTEQGDSAMYLCASSLDSQHFGDGTRLSIL.

Many counts were recorded for this clonotype. The V gene is TRBV28, the J gene TRBJ1-3, with D maybe TRBD1 (6 bases). Germline assignment: CDR1 MDHEN and CDR2 SYDVKM. The CDR3 has 14 amino acids. V lost 8 bases, J lost 4 bases, and 15 bases lay in between. The DNA for the CDR3 is TGTGCCAGCTCAAAACCTGGACAGGGAAACACCATATATTTT. It is translated as CASSKPGQGNTIYF. Full variable domain (missing parts from reference TRBV28 and TRBJ1-3): DVKVTQSSRYLVKRTGEKVFLECVQDMDHENMFWYRQDPGLGLRLIYFSYDVKMKEKGDIPEGYSVSREKKERFSLILESASTNQTSMYLCASSKPGQGNTIYFGEGSWLTVV.

This clonotype was seen many times. In DNA, the CDR3 is TGTGCCACCAGTGATATAAGACAGGACTATGGCTACACCTTC. Translating it yields CATSDIRQDYGYTF. The chain is built from TRBV24-1 and TRBJ1-2; a possible D gene is TRBD1 (6 bases). The CDR3 runs to 14 residues. In germline, CDR1 is KGHDR, CDR2 SFDVKD. V dropped 3 bases and J dropped 3 bases, with 10 bases sitting between them.

This clonotype was seen at least ten times. The chain employs TRBV10-3 and TRBJ1-2; perhaps TRBD1 as D (5 bases). Germline assignment: CDR1 ENHRY and CDR2 SYGVKD. The CDR3 has 14 amino acids. V gave up 4 bases and J gave up 0 bases, with 9 bases separating them. The CDR3 spells CAISGQSPNYGYTF. The DNA of the CDR3 is TGTGCCATCAGTGGACAGTCTCCTAACTATGGCTACACCTTC.

In its sample, this clonotype was seen a few times. The genes are TRBV29-1 and TRBJ2-1; D remains ambiguous. Trimming took off 0 bases at V and 2 bases at J, with 5 bases between the two ends. This CDR3 contains 13 residues. Germline CDR1 and CDR2: SQVTM and ANQGSEA. CDR3 amino acids: CSVEDQPYNEQFF. The CDR3 DNA reads as TGCAGCGTTGAAGATCAACCCTACAATGAGCAGTTCTTC.

This clonotype was counted at least ten times. This rearrangement joins TRBV20-1 to TRBJ2-5; a weak D match, TRBD2 (6 bases). This CDR3 is built from 13 residues. Between the trimmed V and J ends, which lost 4 bases and 1 base, there was a span of 10 bases. Germline CDR1 is DFQATT and CDR2 is SNEGSKA (reference sequence). The CDR3: CSATGLLQETQYF. CDR3 coding DNA: TGCAGTGCTACGGGACTCCTCCAAGAGACCCAGTACTTC.

This clonotype was seen repeatedly, ten times or more. The CDR3 nucleotides are TGTGCCAGCAGTGGCCGAAACTTCGTGAACACTGAAGCTTTCTTT. Its translation: CASSGRNFVNTEAFF. This chain joins TRBV12-3 or TRBV12-4 and TRBJ1-1; no reliable D call. CDR3 length: 15 amino acids. Trimming took off 5 bases at V and 0 bases at J, with 13 bases between the two ends.